These 16 T cell receptor beta chains came from one sample sequenced in a study of beta chain features in type 1 diabetes. Investigators reverse transcribed all isolated RNA, so they sequenced expressed TCRB transcripts. TCRdb's copy holds only in-frame clones and misses some; the assay was immunoSEQ multiplex PCR. This table holds about 320,000 clones, 14% found once. Sequencing input: central memory CD4+ T cells from blood. The receptors stem from a man aged 30 to 39 in good health.

This clone was detected a few times. V usage is TRBV9 and J usage is TRBJ1-1; no clear D gene. Germline-derived CDR1 and CDR2 are SGDLS and YYNGEE. V dropped 1 base and J dropped 6 bases, with 10 bases sitting between them. CDR3 size: 13 residues. The CDR3 DNA follows: TGTGCCAGCAGCGTAACCCCTTATGCTGAAGCTTTCTTT. Residues: CASSVTPYAEAFF.

This rearrangement joins TRBV19 to TRBJ1-2, with D unresolved. The CDR3 sequence is 10 residues long. V was trimmed by 8 bases and J by 2 bases, leaving 3 bases between them. The germline V gene has CDR1 LNHDA and CDR2 SQIVND (reference sequence). CDR3 sequence reads: CASRNYGYTF. DNA of the CDR3: TGTGCCAGTCGGAACTATGGCTACACCTTC.

The rearrangement uses TRBV5-6 and TRBJ2-3, with a tentative D call TRBD2 (6 bases). The CDR3 is 15 residues long. V lost 0 bases, J lost 5 bases, and 13 bases lay in between. Germline V gene sequence: CDR1 SGHDT, CDR2 YYEEEE. This CDR3 reads CASSLVPRDGDTQYF. The CDR3 region has the DNA TGTGCCAGCAGCTTGGTCCCGCGGGACGGAGATACGCAGTATTTT.

Many counts were recorded for this clone. The chain employs TRBV18 and TRBJ2-5; D might be TRBD1 (5 bases). Germline values: CDR1 KGHSH, CDR2 LQKENI. This CDR3 has 15 residues. Trimming took off 6 bases at V and 5 bases at J, with 19 bases between the two ends. Written as DNA, the CDR3 is TGTGCCAGCTCGCCCGAGCAGGGTTTGCGGGAGACCCAGTACTTC. Its translation is CASSPEQGLRETQYF.

This clone was seen a few times. The chain joins TRBV7-2 to TRBJ2-2, with no clear D. Trimming took off 4 bases at V and 6 bases at J, with 12 bases between the two ends. CDR1 SGHTA and CDR2 FQGNSA come from the germline V gene. CDR3 length equals 14 residues. CDR3: CASSSLSGPGELFF. The CDR3 DNA is TGTGCCAGCAGCTCCCTGTCCGGCCCCGGGGAGCTGTTTTTT.

The chain combines TRBV5-6 with TRBJ2-2; TRBD1 matches 8 bases. V shed 3 bases, J shed 3 bases, and the junction held 4 bases outside the gene matches. Germline V gene lookup returns CDR1 SGHDT and CDR2 YYEEEE. CDR3 length equals 15 residues. CDR3 in DNA: TGTGCCAGCAGCTCCGGGACAGGATACACCGGGGAGCTGTTTTTT. Protein product: CASSSGTGYTGELFF.

This clone was seen ten or more times. This chain links TRBV7-9 with TRBJ1-5, with 10 bases that match TRBD1. This CDR3 spans 14 amino acids. V lost 5 bases to trimming and J lost 8 bases; unmatched junction nucleotides: 6. Germline CDR1 is SEHNR and CDR2 is FQNEAQ (reference sequence). The CDR3 region is CASSLGTGVEPQHF. CDR3 nucleotides: TGTGCCAGCAGCCTTGGGACAGGGGTGGAGCCCCAGCATTTT.

This clone turned up a few times. V gene TRBV7-8 combines with J gene TRBJ2-7; D might be TRBD2 (6 bases). V was trimmed by 1 base and J by 4 bases, leaving 14 bases between them. Germline loops: CDR1 SGHVS, CDR2 FQNEAQ. The CDR3 has 15 residues. CDR3 protein: CASSLDGRAYYEQYV. The CDR3 region has the DNA TGTGCCAGCAGCTTAGACGGGAGAGCATATTACGAGCAGTACGTC.

This clone showed up many times. The CDR3 coding sequence is TGTGCCAGCACCGGACTCGGGGGTAACACAGATACGCAGTATTTT. Residues: CASTGLGGNTDTQYF. The J gene is TRBJ2-3, the V gene TRBV6-1; possibly TRBD2 for D (6 bases). Trimming removed 7 bases at V and 2 bases at J, with 16 bases between. The CDR3 covers 15 residues. Germline values: CDR1 MNHNS, CDR2 SASEGT.

This clone was detected only a few times. The CDR3 nucleotides are TGTGCCAGCAGCCTCCGGTGGGCCGGGGAGCTGTTTTTT. Translating it yields CASSLRWAGELFF. The chain combines TRBV5-4 with TRBJ2-2; no clear D gene. CDR1 is SGHNT and CDR2 is YYREEE in the germline V gene (reference sequence). V gave up 4 bases and J gave up 6 bases, with 10 bases separating them. This CDR3 is built from 13 residues.

This clone came up a few times. The chain links TRBV6-1 to TRBJ2-1; TRBD1 agrees at 11 bases. The CDR3 loop spans 14 amino acids. The ends lost 6 bases at V and 6 bases at J; junction bases unmatched: 4. Germline CDR1 is MNHNS and CDR2 is SASEGT. The CDR3 sequence is CASRGTGGSNEQFF. DNA for the CDR3: TGTGCCAGCAGGGGGACAGGGGGATCCAATGAGCAGTTCTTC.

The rearrangement uses TRBV15 and TRBJ2-5, with 9 bases matching TRBD2. This CDR3 has 16 amino acids. Germline CDR1 reads LNHNV; CDR2 reads YYDKDF (reference sequence). Losses at the gene ends were 4 bases for V and 4 bases for J; bases not matched to a gene: 10. In DNA form, the CDR3 reads TGTGCCACCAGCACCTTGGGCGGGGGGGCCGGAGAGACCCAGTACTTC. It encodes CATSTLGGGAGETQYF.

The rearrangement uses TRBV11-1 and TRBJ1-5, with 12 positions matching TRBD1. This CDR3 is 19 amino acids long. Looked up from germline, CDR1 is SGHAT and CDR2 is FQDESV (reference sequence). V was pared by 0 bases and J by 2 bases, with 8 bases of the junction left unmatched. The CDR3 nucleotides are TGTGCCAGCAGCTTAGCACCGGGACAGGGGGCTAGAGGCAATCAGCCCCAGCATTTT. Protein: CASSLAPGQGARGNQPQHF.

J is TRBJ2-4 and V is TRBV19; the D is unclear. This CDR3 contains 19 residues. Looked up from germline, CDR1 is LNHDA and CDR2 is SQIVND (reference sequence). The V and J ends lost 1 base and 0 bases respectively, with 19 bases between them. The CDR3 coding sequence is TGTGCCAGTAGTATAGTGGCTGTAAGTTTCCCCGTAGCCAAAAACATTCAGTACTTC. Translated, it gives CASSIVAVSFPVAKNIQYF.

This clone was found a few times. This sequence joins TRBV6-5 and TRBJ2-1, with D possibly TRBD1 on 5 matching bases. CDR3 length equals 14 residues. The V gene lost 10 bases and the J gene lost 3 bases, with 16 bases spanning the gap. Germline assignment: CDR1 MNHEY and CDR2 SVGAGI. CDR3 DNA: TGTGCCATCAGCCAAGGGGCAGGCTACAATGAGCAGTTCTTC. It is translated as CAISQGAGYNEQFF.

The chain combines TRBV4-2 with TRBJ2-2; either TRBD1 or TRBD2 may supply D (5 bases each). V lost 8 bases and J lost 13, with 23 bases in between. Germline-derived CDR1 and CDR2 are LGHNA and YNFKEQ. This CDR3 region has 14 residues. This CDR3 is CASGNRDVVLGLFF. In nucleotides, the CDR3 is TGTGCCAGCGGCAACCGGGACGTCGTACTCGGGCTGTTTTTT.